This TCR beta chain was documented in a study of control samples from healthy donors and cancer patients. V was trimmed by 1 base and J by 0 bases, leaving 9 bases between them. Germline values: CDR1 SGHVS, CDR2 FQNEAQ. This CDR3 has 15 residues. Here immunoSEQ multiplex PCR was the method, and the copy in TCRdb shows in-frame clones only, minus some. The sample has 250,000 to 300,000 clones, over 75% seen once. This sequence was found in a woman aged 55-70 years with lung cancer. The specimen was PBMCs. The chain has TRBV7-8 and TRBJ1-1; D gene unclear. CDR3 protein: CASSLEFWLNTEAFF. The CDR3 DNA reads TGTGCCAGCAGCTTAGAGTTCTGGTTGAACACTGAAGCTTTCTTT.